This TCR beta chain was profiled in a study of control samples from healthy donors and cancer patients. Assay used: immunoSEQ multiplex PCR; TCRdb lists only in-frame clones, some missing. The data contain 110,000 to 150,000 clones, 80% to 90% of them singletons. With V trimmed by 8 bases and J by 3 bases, 11 bases remained unmatched. In germline, CDR1 is MDHEN, CDR2 SYDVKM. The CDR3 has 15 amino acids. The receptor's source is a woman in her thirties in good health. The rearrangement uses TRBV28 and TRBJ2-7; TRBD2 agrees at 9 bases. Source material: blood. The CDR3 DNA reads as TGTGCCAGCCGGAACAGCGGGGGGAACAACTACGAGCAGTACTTC. Its translation: CASRNSGGNNYEQYF.